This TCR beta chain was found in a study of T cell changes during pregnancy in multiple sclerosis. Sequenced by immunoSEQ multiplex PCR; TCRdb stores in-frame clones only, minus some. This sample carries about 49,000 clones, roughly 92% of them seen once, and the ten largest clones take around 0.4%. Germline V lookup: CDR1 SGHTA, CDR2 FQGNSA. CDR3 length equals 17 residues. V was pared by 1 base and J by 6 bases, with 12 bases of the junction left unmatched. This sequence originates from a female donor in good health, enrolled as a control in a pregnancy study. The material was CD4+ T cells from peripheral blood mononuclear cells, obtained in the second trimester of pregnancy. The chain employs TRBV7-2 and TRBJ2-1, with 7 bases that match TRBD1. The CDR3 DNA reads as TGTGCCAGCAGCTTAGTTTCGGGATTTGGGACAGTCAATGAGCAGTTCTTC. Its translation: CASSLVSGFGTVNEQFF.